Listed here are 9 T cell receptor beta chains from one sample, sequenced in a study of cytomegalovirus exposure and HLA in healthy donors. With 60 Vbeta and 13 Jbeta primers, the PCR was carried out. Sequencing was performed with immunoSEQ multiplex PCR; in TCRdb, only in-frame clones are kept and a portion is missing. The sample includes about 120,000 clones, 75% to 80% of them seen just once. Sequenced sample: PBMCs. These receptors were taken from a woman aged 40-49 years in good health and CMV-seropositive.

This chain uses TRBV18 with TRBJ1-4; TRBD1 aligns across 9 bases. From germline, CDR1 is KGHSH and CDR2 LQKENI. V was clipped by 4 bases and J by 5 bases; unmatched bases: 5. This CDR3 contains 15 residues. CDR3 protein: CASSRQGGRNEKLFF. Here the CDR3 DNA reads TGTGCCAGCTCACGACAGGGGGGAAGGAATGAAAAACTGTTTTTT.

This chain joins TRBV25-1 and TRBJ2-7; 7 positions match TRBD1. Germline V gene lookup returns CDR1 MGHDK and CDR2 SYGVNS. V was pared by 2 bases and J by 7 bases, with 5 bases of the junction left unmatched. The CDR3 length is 13 residues. The CDR3 nucleotides read TGTGCCAGCAGTGAACCCGACAGGGTGGAGCAGTACTTC. Protein product: CASSEPDRVEQYF.

In DNA, the CDR3 is TGTGCCAGCAGCTTAGGGCGAGGGAACACTGAAGCTTTCTTT. Its protein product is CASSLGRGNTEAFF. The V call is TRBV7-9, the J call TRBJ1-1; D remains ambiguous. Germline CDR1 and CDR2: SEHNR and FQNEAQ (reference sequence). The CDR3 is made up of 14 amino acids. The V and J ends lost 1 base and 1 base respectively, with 7 bases between them.

This clone was picked up a small number of times. Other nucleotide sequences from this sample produce the same CDR3. J is TRBJ2-5 and V is TRBV7-9; TRBD2 matches 16 bases. Germline V CDR1 and CDR2: SEHNR, FQNEAQ (reference sequence). The V gene end was trimmed by 5 bases and the J gene end by 3 bases; junction bases not matched to a gene: 3. The CDR3 is made up of 16 amino acids. The CDR3 nucleotides read TGTGCCAGCAGCCCGGGACTAGCGGGGGGGGAAGAGACCCAGTACTTC. Translation gives CASSPGLAGGEETQYF.

The chain carries TRBV5-4 and TRBJ2-5; 12 nucleotides agree with TRBD2. Per germline, CDR1 SGHNT and CDR2 YYREEE (reference sequence). The CDR3 sequence is 17 residues long. After removal of 4 bases from V and 9 bases from J, the junction contained 16 bases not matched to a gene. The CDR3 bases are TGTGCCAGCAGCCCCGCACCACTAGCGGGGGGCCCGGGGGCCCAGTACTTC. Amino acids: CASSPAPLAGGPGAQYF.

The rearrangement uses TRBV7-3 and TRBJ1-6, with 10 bases that match TRBD1. Unmatched junction bases numbered 4, after V lost 1 base and J lost 13 bases. CDR3 length equals 14 residues. The germline V gene encodes CDR1 SGHTA and CDR2 FQGTGA. The CDR3 nucleotides are TGTGCCAGCAGCTTAATGGGACAGGGGAAGCCCCTCCACTTT. Translating gives CASSLMGQGKPLHF.

The rearrangement uses TRBV6-4 and TRBJ1-2; weak D call: TRBD1 (6 bases). The CDR3 contains 19 residues. Germline CDR1 MRHNA, CDR2 SNTAGT. V lost 6 bases to trimming and J lost 1 base, with 27 bases between them. The CDR3 nucleotides are TGTGCCAGCAGAGAATATGAAAGGGGGGGGATCCCTTTTAACTATGGCTACACCTTC. Amino acid sequence: CASREYERGGIPFNYGYTF.

This chain links TRBV6-5 with TRBJ2-1; a weak D match, TRBD1 (5 bases). Trimming took off 4 bases at V and 9 bases at J, with 7 bases between the two ends. CDR3 length: 11 residues. Germline CDR1 MNHEY, CDR2 SVGAGI. CDR3 DNA sequence: TGTGCCAGCAGTTTTCAGGGTGAGCAGTTCTTC. This encodes CASSFQGEQFF.

This clone was detected only once. The CDR3 region has the DNA TGTGCCAGCAGCTTATTCCTTCGCTCCTACGAGCAGTACTTC. Amino acids: CASSLFLRSYEQYF. The V call is TRBV7-2, the J call TRBJ2-7; D is ambiguous. V was clipped by 2 bases and J by 0 bases, with 8 bases between them. The CDR3 is 14 amino acids. Germline values: CDR1 SGHTA, CDR2 FQGNSA.